This T cell receptor (beta chain) emerged from a study of blood T cell repertoires in COVID-19. After removal of 5 bases from V and 0 bases from J, the junction contained 13 bases not matched to a gene. CDR3 length: 19 amino acids. Germline CDR1 and CDR2: MDHEN and SYDVKM. Produced via immunoSEQ multiplex PCR; TCRdb's table is partial and in-frame only. The sample lists 43,000 or so clones, approximately 88% occurring once. The sample consisted of peripheral blood. The clonotype originates from a man between 60 and 75 years old with active COVID-19. The rearrangement links TRBV28 to TRBJ1-6; TRBD1 matches at 7 bases. The CDR3 region has the DNA TGTGCCAGCAGTCCCCCTCTGGACAGGAAGGGCTCCTATAATTCACCCCTCCACTTT. Translation: CASSPPLDRKGSYNSPLHF.